This T cell receptor (beta chain) is drawn from a study of blood T cell repertoires in COVID-19. Study at large: Sample material is recorded as cDNA or gDNA derived from T cells, B-cell-depleted T cells, or PBMCs.

The method was immunoSEQ multiplex PCR; TCRdb's version includes in-frame clones alone and lacks a portion of them. The table includes fewer than 60,000 clones, roughly four fifths detected once. The V gene lost 0 bases and the J gene lost 5 bases, with 11 bases spanning the gap. Germline V gene lookup returns CDR1 SGHRS and CDR2 YFSETQ. The CDR3 runs 14 residues. The TCR was taken from a man aged 55-75 years with acute or convalescent COVID-19. The sequencing input was peripheral blood. This chain connects TRBV5-1 to TRBJ2-5; D perhaps matches TRBD2 (6 bases). CDR3 coding DNA: TGCGCCAGCAGCTTGGATGAGGGGAGGGAGACCCAGTACTTC. This gives the protein CASSLDEGRETQYF.